This record concerns one T cell receptor (beta chain) sequence. What it recognizes is unknown. Each cell subset's genomic DNA was divided evenly among several immunoSEQ plates. Using immunoSEQ multiplex PCR, the repertoire was profiled, and TCRdb retains in-frame clones only, with some absent. The data show around 750,000 clones, approximately 74% seen once. The data are from a study of shared clonotypes between healthy human individuals. Study information: Per donor, three plates held CD4 naive cells, three held CD4 memory, two held CD8 naive and one held CD8 memory.

Findings and caveats of the study: The study found 4.5% to 5% of naive CD4 clonotypes shared across a handful of donors. Rarefaction demonstrated incomplete sorted-subset sequencing despite large depth.

CDR1 is SGHRS and CDR2 is YFSETQ in the germline V gene. Trimming left V 0 bases short and J 8 bases short, with 18 bases between. The CDR3 covers 16 residues. The clonotype was recovered from a woman in her 30s in good health. The chain links TRBV5-1 to TRBJ2-1, with no clear D. The sequenced material came from memory CD4+ T cells sorted from blood. Subset denoted: CD45RA-negative fraction. In nucleotides, the CDR3 is TGCGCCAGCAGCTTGGGATCCACCCTACTATGGGATGAGCAGTTCTTC. It translates to CASSLGSTLLWDEQFF.